Listed below are T cell receptor beta chains from one sample, sequenced in a study of shared clonotypes between healthy human individuals. The data were produced by immunoSEQ multiplex PCR, yet TCRdb's version contains in-frame clones alone and is incomplete. The table lists approximately 720,000 clones, about 90% of them singletons, with 24% in the top ten. Material for sequencing was naive CD8+ T cells sorted from blood. Receptors were obtained from a man between 25 and 39 years old in good health. Both conserved end residues are part of each CDR3. The order of the fields is clone size, CDR3 length, J gene, V gene, D gene, CDR3 DNA, CDR3 protein. The D gene is left open where the match is weak. Clone size is shown for a subset of rows, as once, few, many or a class of expanded clone.

. 13 TRBJ2-5 TRBV11-3 . TGTGCCAGCAGCCCCCGGGGGCAAGAGACCCAGTACTTC CASSPRGQETQYF
. 14 TRBJ2-2 TRBV5-4 . TGTGCCAGCAGCTTGGGGACTAACACCGGGGAGCTGTTTTTT CASSLGTNTGELFF
. 16 TRBJ1-5 TRBV19 TRBD1 TGTGCCAGTAATCCCGTACAGGGGGCTGGCAATCAGCCCCAGCATTTT CASNPVQGAGNQPQHF
. 15 TRBJ2-7 TRBV4-1 TRBD1 TGCGCCAGCAGCCAATTACCCGGGACAGTCTACGAGCAGTACTTC CASSQLPGTVYEQYF
. 14 TRBJ2-7 TRBV23-1 . TGCGCCAGCAGTCAGCAGAAGAAAAACTACGAGCAGTACTTC CASSQQKKNYEQYF
. 15 TRBJ2-1 TRBV7-9 . TGTGCCAGCAGCCAGGGGACTCCCCCCCGGGATGAGCAGTTCTTC CASSQGTPPRDEQFF
. 13 TRBJ2-5 TRBV15 . TGTGCCACCAGCAGTCGAAAGTGGGAGACCCAGTACTTC CATSSRKWETQYF
. 15 TRBJ2-1 TRBV5-8 . TGTGCCAGCAGCTCTCAACTAGCTGTTTTGGATGAGCAGTTCTTC CASSSQLAVLDEQFF
. 14 TRBJ2-6 TRBV5-1 . TGCGCCAGCTTTGAGGGCTCTGGGGCCAACGTCCTGACTTTC CASFEGSGANVLTF
. 14 TRBJ2-7 TRBV4-1 . TGCGCCAGCAGCCAAGTTGATAACTCCTACGAGCAGTACTTC CASSQVDNSYEQYF
once 13 TRBJ2-2 TRBV15 . TGTGCCACCAGCAGGGACATCCTCGGGGAGCTGTTTTTT CATSRDILGELFF
. 13 TRBJ1-4 TRBV29-1 TRBD1 TGCAGCGTTGAATGGACAGGGTATGAAAAACTGTTTTTT CSVEWTGYEKLFF
. 14 TRBJ2-3 TRBV2 . TGTGCCACCTATGAGGGGGAGAGCACAGATACGCAGTATTTT CATYEGESTDTQYF
. 13 TRBJ1-2 TRBV4-3 . TGCGCCAGCAGCCCGGGGACCCGCTATGGCTACACCTTC CASSPGTRYGYTF
. 16 TRBJ2-5 TRBV11-2 TRBD2 TGTGCCAGCAGCCCCGGAGATAGCGGGACGGGGGAGACCCAGTACTTC CASSPGDSGTGETQYF
. 14 TRBJ1-1 TRBV4-1 . TGCGCCAGCAGCCCGTATGCGGGAGGGTCTGAAGCTTTCTTT CASSPYAGGSEAFF
. 14 TRBJ2-7 TRBV4-3 . TGCGCCAGCAGCCCTGACAGGAGCTCCTACGAGCAGTACTTC CASSPDRSSYEQYF
once 14 TRBJ2-7 TRBV5-5 TRBD1 TGTGCCAGCAGCCCCGGACAGGGAGGAGACGAGCAGTACTTC CASSPGQGGDEQYF
. 18 TRBJ2-1 TRBV9 TRBD2 TGTGCCAGCAGCCCGATATTGGCGGGAGGCGGTGAACCGAATGAGCAGTTCTTC CASSPILAGGGEPNEQFF
. 14 TRBJ2-3 TRBV9 . TGTGCCAGCAGCGTAGAACGGGTTACTGATACGCAGTATTTT CASSVERVTDTQYF
. 18 TRBJ2-1 TRBV4-3 TRBD2 TGCGCCAGCAGCCATAACGCGGGAGGGCCCGGCTCCTACAATGAGCAGTTCTTC CASSHNAGGPGSYNEQFF
. 14 TRBJ1-3 TRBV2 TRBD1 TGTGCCAGCAAAACAGGGGAATCTGGAAACACCATATATTTT CASKTGESGNTIYF
. 14 TRBJ2-7 TRBV7-8 . TGTGCCAGCAGCTTAATGCTCGGGGGTTACGAGCAGTACTTC CASSLMLGGYEQYF
. 13 TRBJ1-5 TRBV7-3 . TGTGCCAGCAGCTTATCTAGCAATCAGCCCCAGCATTTT CASSLSSNQPQHF
. 15 TRBJ2-1 TRBV2 . TGTGCCAGCAGTGATGATATGAGCTCCTACAATGAGCAGTTCTTC CASSDDMSSYNEQFF
. 16 TRBJ2-1 TRBV2 TRBD2 TGTGCCAGCAGTGAAGGGACTAGCGGGACGGGGAATGAGCAGTTCTTC CASSEGTSGTGNEQFF
. 13 TRBJ2-7 TRBV6-6 . TGTGCCAGCAGTTACTCTAGCGTGGACGAGCAGTACTTC CASSYSSVDEQYF
. 14 TRBJ2-7 TRBV2 . TGTGCCAGCAGTGAAACGGGAAACGGGTACGAGCAGTACTTC CASSETGNGYEQYF
. 16 TRBJ1-6 TRBV9 . TGTGCCAGCAGCGTGGAGGGCAGCTCCTATAATTCACCCCTCCACTTT CASSVEGSSYNSPLHF
. 15 TRBJ2-5 TRBV6-5 . TGTGCCAGCAGCCACAGGTTCGGGCTTAAAGAGACCCAGTACTTC CASSHRFGLKETQYF
. 15 TRBJ1-1 TRBV4-1 . TGCGCCAGCACCCGGGGCCCAGGGGCTAACACTGAAGCTTTCTTT CASTRGPGANTEAFF
. 12 TRBJ2-7 TRBV11-2 . TGTGCCAGCAGCTTCCCAGACTACGAGCAGTACTTC CASSFPDYEQYF
few 14 TRBJ2-1 TRBV29-1 . TGCAGCGTTGATAGGCAGGGACCCTACAATGAGCAGTTCTTC CSVDRQGPYNEQFF
few 13 TRBJ2-2 TRBV6-5 . TGTGCCAGCAGTTACGTTAACACCGGGGAGCTGTTTTTT CASSYVNTGELFF
. 12 TRBJ2-7 TRBV28 TRBD2 TGTGCCAGCAGTCCAACTAGCGGCGAGCAGTACTTC CASSPTSGEQYF
. 15 TRBJ2-1 TRBV19 TRBD2 TGTGCCAGTAGTATTGCTAGCGGGACGGTGAATGAGCAGTTCTTC CASSIASGTVNEQFF
once 17 TRBJ2-1 TRBV7-9 TRBD2 TGTGCCAGCAGCTTAGATGAGGGAGGGGTGTCCTACAATGAGCAGTTCTTC CASSLDEGGVSYNEQFF
. 14 TRBJ2-1 TRBV19 . TGTGCCAGTAGTATCCGCCTAGTACTAGATGAGCAGTTCTTC CASSIRLVLDEQFF
. 14 TRBJ2-3 TRBV4-1 . TGCGCCAGCAGCCTCGCGTGGGGCACAGATACGCAGTATTTT CASSLAWGTDTQYF
. 15 TRBJ2-1 TRBV13 TRBD2 TGTGCCAGCAGCCTACTTAGCGGGAGGCATAATGAGCAGTTCTTC CASSLLSGRHNEQFF
. 16 TRBJ2-7 TRBV28 . TGTGCCAGCAGTACCTTGAAACCTCAGGGAGCCTACGAGCAGTACTTC CASSTLKPQGAYEQYF
. 17 TRBJ2-1 TRBV4-1 TRBD2 TGCGCCAGCAGCCAAGATCTCGGGGGGACCCTTTACAATGAGCAGTTCTTC CASSQDLGGTLYNEQFF
. 19 TRBJ2-7 TRBV15 . TGTGCCACCAGCAGAGATCTGGTTTTGGTTAGGGACCACTCCTACGAGCAGTACTTC CATSRDLVLVRDHSYEQYF
. 16 TRBJ2-3 TRBV7-9 TRBD2 TGTGCCAGCAGCTTAATAGGGACTAGGGGGGAAGATACGCAGTATTTT CASSLIGTRGEDTQYF
. 16 TRBJ2-1 TRBV7-9 . TGTGCCAGCAGCCCCGGGCAGCGCCAGTCCTACAATGAGCAGTTCTTC CASSPGQRQSYNEQFF
few 14 TRBJ2-7 TRBV19 TRBD1 TGTGCCAGTTCCGCGGGGACAGGGGCCTACGAGCAGTACTTC CASSAGTGAYEQYF
once 13 TRBJ1-1 TRBV5-5 . TGTGCCAGCAGCTTGGTGGGCCCCGTTGAAGCTTTCTTT CASSLVGPVEAFF
. 13 TRBJ2-1 TRBV12-5 . TGTGCTAGTGGTTTGATTGATCCGCATGAGCAGTTCTTC CASGLIDPHEQFF
. 14 TRBJ1-2 TRBV4-3 . TGCGCCAGCAGCCAAGTGGGGGAGGGGGATGGCTACACCTTC CASSQVGEGDGYTF
. 19 TRBJ2-4 TRBV12-2 . TGTGCAAGTCGCTTACACCCCATGGACGGACCCCAAGTCAAAAACATTCAGTACTTC CASRLHPMDGPQVKNIQYF
. 12 TRBJ1-2 TRBV29-1 . TGCAGCGTTGAAGATCGGTTCTATGGCTACACCTTC CSVEDRFYGYTF
. 18 TRBJ1-5 TRBV7-9 TRBD1 TGTGCCAGCAGCATGGGGGGACAGGGGAGTTTAGGCAATCAGCCCCAGCATTTT CASSMGGQGSLGNQPQHF
. 17 TRBJ2-1 TRBV4-2 TRBD2 TGTGCCAGCAGCCAAGTCGTGGGGACTAGCGAATTCAATGAGCAGTTCTTC CASSQVVGTSEFNEQFF
. 12 TRBJ2-7 TRBV7-8 . TGTGCCTCCTCGACAGGTCAATACGAGCAGTACTTC CASSTGQYEQYF
. 12 TRBJ2-7 TRBV7-9 . TGTGCCAGCAGCGAGGAAACCTACGAGCAGTACTTC CASSEETYEQYF
. 14 TRBJ1-4 TRBV7-9 TRBD1 TGTGCCAGCAGCTTAGCGACAGGGGGTGAAAAACTGTTTTTT CASSLATGGEKLFF
. 13 TRBJ1-1 TRBV28 . TGTGCCAGCAAATCGGCCGGCCGGACTGAAGCTTTCTTT CASKSAGRTEAFF
once 16 TRBJ2-5 TRBV7-9 . TGTGCCAGCAGCTTAAGAAAACAGGGAGCTTTTCAGACCCAGTACTTC CASSLRKQGAFQTQYF